What follows are 11 T cell receptor beta chains derived from one specimen sequenced in a study of T cell responses to AZD1222 COVID-19 vaccine. The assay was immunoSEQ multiplex PCR, and TCRdb's table has in-frame clones only and misses some. The table includes 70,000 to 95,000 clones, roughly 90% detected once. The sequencing used peripheral blood, collected 28 days after the second AZD1222 dose. Receptors were obtained from an adult who received the AZD1222 COVID-19 vaccine.

This chain joins TRBV29-1 and TRBJ2-5; 13 nucleotides line up with TRBD2. This CDR3 spans 14 amino acids. Looked up from germline, CDR1 is SQVTM and CDR2 is ANQGSEA. The V segment lost 6 bases and the J segment 4 bases; nucleotides outside the gene matches: 5. Written as DNA, the CDR3 is TGCAGCGTGCTCACTAGCGGGAGGGGAGAGACCCAGTACTTC. As protein: CSVLTSGRGETQYF.

This chain joins TRBV5-1 and TRBJ2-2, with 7 bases fitting TRBD1. The CDR3 consists of 16 residues. Germline loops: CDR1 SGHRS, CDR2 YFSETQ. V was pared by 3 bases and J by 4 bases, with 9 bases of the junction left unmatched. CDR3 bases: TGCGCCAGCAGCTGGAACAGGGGATCCGTCACCGGGGAGCTGTTTTTT. It specifies CASSWNRGSVTGELFF.

This chain uses TRBV9 with TRBJ2-2; D may be TRBD1 (5 bases). With 4 bases removed from V and 1 base from J, the gap between germline ends came to 11 bases. Germline V gene data show CDR1 as SGDLS and CDR2 as YYNGEE. The CDR3 length is 15 residues. CDR3 sequence (DNA): TGTGCCAGCAGCTATGAGACAGAGAACACCGGGGAGCTGTTTTTT. Amino acids: CASSYETENTGELFF. The full variable domain, its missing parts supplied by reference TRBV9 and TRBJ2-2, is DSGVTQTPKHLITATGQRVTLRCSPRSGDLSVYWYQQSLDQGLQFLIQYYNGEERAKGNILERFSAQQFPDLHSELNLSSLELGDSALYFCASSYETENTGELFFGEGSRLTVL.

J is TRBJ2-2 and V is TRBV7-8; 10 bases map to TRBD2. There are 15 residues in the CDR3. The V segment lost 2 bases and the J segment 4 bases; nucleotides outside the gene matches: 1. Per the germline V gene, CDR1 is SGHVS and CDR2 is FQNEAQ. In nucleotides, the CDR3 is TGTGCCAGCAGCTTAAGACTAGCGGGCACCGGGGAGCTGTTTTTT. Translating it yields CASSLRLAGTGELFF. Combining the CDR3 with reference TRBV7-8 and TRBJ2-2 gives the whole variable domain GAGVSQSPRYKVAKRGQDVALRCDPISGHVSLFWYQQALGQGPEFLTYFQNEAQLDKSGLPSDRFFAERPEGSVSTLKIQRTQQEDSAVYLCASSLRLAGTGELFFGEGSRLTVL.

V usage is TRBV2 and J usage is TRBJ1-1; no clear D gene. The germline gives CDR1 SNHLY, CDR2 FYNNEI. The CDR3 runs 13 residues. Between the trimmed V and J ends, which lost 7 bases and 5 bases, there was a span of 14 bases. CDR3 nucleotide sequence: TGTGCCAGCACCCGGACGGGTCATACTGAAGCTTTCTTT. As protein: CASTRTGHTEAFF.

The chain uses TRBV5-5 and TRBJ2-1; TRBD2 matches at 7 bases. The CDR3 runs to 13 residues. Germline values: CDR1 SGHKS, CDR2 YYEKEE (reference sequence). The V gene end was trimmed by 4 bases and the J gene end by 5 bases; junction bases not matched to a gene: 3. The CDR3 loop reads CASSLLANNEQFF. The CDR3 bases are TGTGCCAGCAGCCTACTAGCGAACAATGAGCAGTTCTTC.

V usage is TRBV4-2 and J usage is TRBJ1-1; unclear D gene. Germline CDR1 is LGHNA and CDR2 is YNFKEQ. The CDR3 consists of 15 residues. V lost 0 bases and J lost 1, with 9 bases in between. As DNA, the CDR3 is TGTGCCAGCAGCCAAGATAGTCGGGGGAACACTGAAGCTTTCTTT. Translating it yields CASSQDSRGNTEAFF.

This chain links TRBV19 with TRBJ2-1; D is ambiguous. CDR1 is LNHDA and CDR2 is SQIVND in the germline V gene (reference sequence). The V and J ends lost 3 bases and 0 bases respectively, with 9 bases between them. This CDR3 spans 15 amino acids. The CDR3 DNA is TGTGCCAGTAGTATCTCAGGCAGCTCCTACAATGAGCAGTTCTTC. Its protein product is CASSISGSSYNEQFF.

This chain links TRBV7-9 with TRBJ2-1; 7 bases align to TRBD2. CDR3 size: 16 residues. Trimming at V came to 5 bases and at J to 4 bases, leaving 11 bases not matched to a gene. Germline loops: CDR1 SEHNR, CDR2 FQNEAQ (reference sequence). CDR3: CASSTLGSGRYNEQFF. Here the CDR3 DNA reads TGTGCCAGCAGCACCTTGGGTAGCGGGCGATACAATGAGCAGTTCTTC.

The gene calls are TRBV28 and TRBJ2-7; D ambiguous. This CDR3 contains 13 residues. Trimming took off 3 bases at V and 5 bases at J, with 11 bases between the two ends. Germline CDR1 MDHEN, CDR2 SYDVKM. The CDR3 protein is CASSLDGLDEQYF. CDR3 bases: TGTGCCAGCAGTTTGGACGGTTTGGACGAGCAGTACTTC.

The chain has TRBV9 and TRBJ2-1, with D perhaps being TRBD1 or TRBD2 (5 bases each). Trimming removed 3 bases at V and 9 bases at J, with 22 bases between. This CDR3 spans 16 amino acids. From germline, CDR1 is SGDLS and CDR2 YYNGEE. CDR3 region: CASSGRTGTPWGEQFF. The CDR3 region has the DNA TGTGCCAGCAGCGGACGAACCGGGACCCCGTGGGGTGAGCAGTTCTTC.